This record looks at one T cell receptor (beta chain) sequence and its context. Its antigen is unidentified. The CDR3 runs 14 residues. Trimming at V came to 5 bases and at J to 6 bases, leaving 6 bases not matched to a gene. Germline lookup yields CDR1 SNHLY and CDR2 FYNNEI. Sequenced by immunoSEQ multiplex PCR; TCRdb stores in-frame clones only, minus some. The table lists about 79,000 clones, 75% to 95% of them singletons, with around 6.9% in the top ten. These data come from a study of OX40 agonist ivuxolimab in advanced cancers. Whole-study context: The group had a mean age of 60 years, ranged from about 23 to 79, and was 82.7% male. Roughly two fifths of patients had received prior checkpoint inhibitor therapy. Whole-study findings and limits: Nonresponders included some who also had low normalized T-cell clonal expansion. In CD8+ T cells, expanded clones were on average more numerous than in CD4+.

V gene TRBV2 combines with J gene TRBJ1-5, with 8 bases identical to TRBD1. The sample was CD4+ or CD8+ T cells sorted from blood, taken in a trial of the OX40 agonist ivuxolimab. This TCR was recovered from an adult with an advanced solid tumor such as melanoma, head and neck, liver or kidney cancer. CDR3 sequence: CASSTGGKSQPQHF. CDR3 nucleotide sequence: TGTGCCAGCAGTACAGGGGGTAAGAGTCAGCCCCAGCATTTT.